The 11 T cell receptor beta chains given below trace back to one sample, sequenced in a study of T cell responses to AZD1222 COVID-19 vaccine. The assay was immunoSEQ multiplex PCR, and TCRdb's table has in-frame clones only and misses some. The sample lists some 95,000 clones; 85% to 90% were seen once. This specimen was peripheral blood, taken on day 0 of AZD1222 vaccination. All receptors derive from an adult in good health.

The chain joins TRBV6-6 to TRBJ2-7; 12 bases line up with TRBD2. The germline CDR1 and CDR2 sequences are MNHNY and SVGAGI (reference sequence). The CDR3 covers 15 residues. Trimming took 5 bases from V and 3 from J; bases not matched to a gene: 5. CDR3 sequence reads: CASSDPGLAGYEQYF. The DNA for the CDR3 is TGTGCCAGCAGTGACCCGGGACTAGCGGGCTACGAGCAGTACTTC.

The chain combines TRBV7-2 with TRBJ1-4; tentatively, D is TRBD1 (5 bases). V lost 7 bases and J 7 bases, leaving 16 bases between the germline ends. From germline, CDR1 is SGHTA and CDR2 FQGNSA. The CDR3 is 14 amino acids. CDR3 loop: CASTPVGGVEKLFF. The CDR3 region has the DNA TGTGCCAGCACCCCTGTGGGGGGTGTTGAAAAACTGTTTTTT.

The chain links TRBV2 to TRBJ1-4; TRBD1 matches at 8 bases. Germline values: CDR1 SNHLY, CDR2 FYNNEI. J gave up 6 bases and V 4 bases, and 4 bases lay outside the gene matches. The CDR3 runs to 14 residues. As DNA, the CDR3 is TGTGCCAGCAGTGTTCCGGGACAGGATGAAAAACTGTTTTTT. This encodes CASSVPGQDEKLFF.

V gene TRBV2 combines with J gene TRBJ2-5; D gene ambiguous. The CDR3 runs 12 residues. Trimming removed 6 bases from V and 5 bases from J, with 10 bases in between. CDR1 SNHLY and CDR2 FYNNEI come from the germline V gene. CDR3 DNA: TGTGCCAGCAGCCGACCGTGGGAGACCCAGTACTTC. Protein sequence: CASSRPWETQYF.

J is TRBJ2-3 and V is TRBV4-3; 7 nucleotides match TRBD2. CDR1 LGHNA and CDR2 YSLEER come from the germline V gene. The CDR3 extends over 17 amino acids. V dropped 4 bases and J dropped 3; count of bases not matched to a gene: 13. In DNA form, the CDR3 reads TGCGCCAGCAGCCGAGGAGGAGGGGACTACCCAACAGATACGCAGTATTTT. It is translated as CASSRGGGDYPTDTQYF.

The rearrangement uses TRBV6-5 and TRBJ1-6, with a tentative D call TRBD1 (6 bases). This CDR3 spans 15 amino acids. Trimming removed 8 bases at V and 1 base at J, with 12 bases between. Germline CDR1 MNHEY, CDR2 SVGAGI. Here the CDR3 DNA reads TGTGCCAGCCAAGGGGGGGGATCCTATAATTCACCCCTCCACTTT. This codes for CASQGGGSYNSPLHF.

The genes are TRBV4-2 and TRBJ2-5, with 8 bases matching TRBD1. J lost 7 bases, V lost 4 bases, and 11 bases had no gene match. CDR3 length equals 15 residues. The germline CDR1 and CDR2 sequences are LGHNA and YNFKEQ. This chain's CDR3 is CASSREPQGARTQYF. In DNA form, the CDR3 reads TGTGCCAGCAGCCGGGAACCCCAGGGGGCAAGGACCCAGTACTTC.

This rearrangement joins TRBV6-1 to TRBJ2-7, with D possibly being TRBD2 (6 bases). The V gene's germline CDR1 is MNHNS and CDR2 SASEGT. Trimming removed 2 bases from V and 7 bases from J, with 9 bases in between. The CDR3 consists of 12 residues. CDR3 coding DNA: TGTGCCAGCAGTGAAATTGGAGGGGAGCAGTACTTC. Its protein is CASSEIGGEQYF.

In this sample, this clone turned up once. The chain combines TRBV5-6 with TRBJ2-7, with 7 positions matching TRBD2. The CDR3 is 15 amino acids. In germline, CDR1 is SGHDT, CDR2 YYEEEE. With V trimmed by 4 bases and J by 0 bases, 7 bases remained unmatched. The DNA of the CDR3 is TGTGCCAGCAGCCAAACCTGGACTAGCTCCTACGAGCAGTACTTC. It codes for CASSQTWTSSYEQYF.

The gene calls are TRBV29-1 and TRBJ2-7; 9 positions match TRBD1. The CDR3 is 14 residues long. CDR1 and CDR2 (germline): SQVTM, ANQGSEA. The V gene end was trimmed by 4 bases and the J gene end by 6 bases; junction bases not matched to a gene: 10. The CDR3 bases are TGCAGCGTTGTGGGACAGGGAGGCTGGGGCGAGCAGTACTTC. It specifies CSVVGQGGWGEQYF.

This CDR3 is CASAAQWPGTEAFF. CDR3 nucleotides: TGCGCCAGCGCGGCCCAATGGCCGGGCACTGAAGCTTTCTTT. The rearrangement links TRBV5-1 to TRBJ1-1; no firm D call. The germline V gene encodes CDR1 SGHRS and CDR2 YFSETQ. Trimming pared 7 bases from V and 4 bases from J, leaving 17 bases between. CDR3 length: 14 amino acids.